This T cell receptor beta chain was observed in a study of T cells in Graves' hyperthyroidism and ophthalmopathy. Study-wide points: The majority of expanded thyroid clonotypes above 0.001 also appeared in blood.

It was considered stable Graves' hyperthyroidism when ophthalmopathy did not progress within 18 months. PBMCs were sourced from roughly 9.7 ml fresh peripheral blood. In this sample, this clonotype turned up many times. Its antigen remains unknown. Between the trimmed V and J ends, which lost 2 bases and 5 bases, there was a span of 12 bases. CDR3 length equals 14 residues. RNA transcripts provided the source from which TCR beta CDR3 regions were amplified. During a first-round RT-PCR of the TCR CDR3, the HTBI primer set was used. TCRdb re-derived calls from the multiplex PCR reads in MiXCR, one entry per CDR3 protein. The table lists under 350,000 distinct CDR3 sequences, over 20% of them singletons.

This rearrangement joins TRBV12-3 or TRBV12-4 to TRBJ1-1; tentatively, D is TRBD1 (6 bases). The specimen was blood. The source is a woman between 45 and 60 years old with Graves' hyperthyroidism. CDR3 region: CASSLNQGNTEAFF. DNA of the CDR3: TGTGCCAGCAGTTTAAATCAGGGGAATACTGAAGCTTTCTTT.